These T cell receptor beta chains were read from a single sample in a study of blood T cell repertoires in COVID-19. TCRdb keeps only in-frame clones here, not all; method: immunoSEQ multiplex PCR. Of about 230,000 clones listed, over 75% are singletons. The sequenced sample was peripheral blood. All receptors come from a man in his fifties or sixties with COVID-19, enrolled during active disease. CDR3s include the opening cysteine and the closing phenylalanine or tryptophan. A D gene is named only where the DNA matches it firmly. Size values are once, few and many counts, or a class for expanded clones, and some rows have none.

v_call: TRBV5-5
d_call: NA
clone_size: NA
j_call: TRBJ1-4
cdr3_aa: CASSSDPSGKLFF
cdr3_nt: TGTGCCAGCAGCTCGGACCCGAGCGGAAAACTGTTTTTT

v_call: TRBV7-8
d_call: TRBD2
clone_size: NA
j_call: TRBJ2-5
cdr3_aa: CASSRGTRLETQYF
cdr3_nt: TGTGCCAGCAGCCGAGGGACTAGATTAGAGACCCAGTACTTC

v_call: TRBV3-1/TRBV3-2
d_call: TRBD2
clone_size: NA
j_call: TRBJ2-2
cdr3_aa: CASSQVLLAGAGELFF
cdr3_nt: TGTGCCAGCAGCCAAGTGTTACTAGCGGGGGCCGGGGAGCTGTTTTTT

v_call: TRBV6-2/TRBV6-3
d_call: NA
clone_size: NA
j_call: TRBJ2-7
cdr3_aa: CASSYGTNDSPYEQYF
cdr3_nt: TGTGCCAGCAGTTATGGTACAAATGACAGCCCCTACGAGCAGTACTTC

v_call: TRBV11-2
d_call: NA
clone_size: NA
j_call: TRBJ2-5
cdr3_aa: CASSPPGTYVEETQYF
cdr3_nt: TGTGCCAGCAGCCCACCCGGGACATACGTCGAAGAGACCCAGTACTTC

v_call: TRBV18
d_call: NA
clone_size: NA
j_call: TRBJ1-4
cdr3_aa: CASSANRVSATNEKLFF
cdr3_nt: TGTGCCAGCTCGGCGAACAGGGTTTCGGCAACTAATGAAAAACTGTTTTTT

v_call: TRBV10-3
d_call: NA
clone_size: NA
j_call: TRBJ1-1
cdr3_aa: CAISDRGNTEAFF
cdr3_nt: TGTGCCATCAGTGATCGGGGGAACACTGAAGCTTTCTTT

v_call: TRBV5-1
d_call: TRBD1
clone_size: NA
j_call: TRBJ1-3
cdr3_aa: CASSSGQAGNTIYF
cdr3_nt: TGCGCCAGCAGCTCAGGACAGGCTGGAAACACCATATATTTT

v_call: TRBV27
d_call: NA
clone_size: few
j_call: TRBJ1-2
cdr3_aa: CASSPEGGLLYGYTF
cdr3_nt: TGTGCCAGCAGCCCCGAGGGAGGCCTCCTCTATGGCTACACCTTC

v_call: TRBV9
d_call: NA
clone_size: NA
j_call: TRBJ2-7
cdr3_aa: CASSVGGNTEQYF
cdr3_nt: TGTGCCAGCAGCGTAGGAGGGAATACCGAGCAGTACTTC

v_call: TRBV21-1
d_call: NA
clone_size: few
j_call: TRBJ2-1
cdr3_aa: CASSKLSPSSYNEQFF
cdr3_nt: TGTGCCAGCAGCAAGCTATCCCCGAGCTCCTACAATGAGCAGTTCTTC

v_call: TRBV7-9
d_call: TRBD1
clone_size: NA
j_call: TRBJ2-5
cdr3_aa: CASSLDLKTGSKETQYF
cdr3_nt: TGTGCCAGCAGCTTAGACCTAAAGACAGGGTCTAAAGAGACCCAGTACTTC

v_call: TRBV7-9
d_call: NA
clone_size: NA
j_call: TRBJ1-5
cdr3_aa: CASSSLSQPQHF
cdr3_nt: TGTGCCAGCAGCTCATTGAGTCAGCCCCAGCATTTT

v_call: TRBV18
d_call: NA
clone_size: NA
j_call: TRBJ2-7
cdr3_aa: CASSPLARQNAYEQYF
cdr3_nt: TGTGCCAGCTCACCACTTGCGAGACAAAACGCCTACGAGCAGTACTTC

v_call: TRBV6-2/TRBV6-3
d_call: TRBD1
clone_size: NA
j_call: TRBJ1-5
cdr3_aa: CASSGTGGRQPQHF
cdr3_nt: TGTGCCAGCAGTGGGACAGGGGGTCGGCAGCCCCAGCATTTT

v_call: TRBV2
d_call: TRBD1
clone_size: NA
j_call: TRBJ1-1
cdr3_aa: CASRGQGYSEAFF
cdr3_nt: TGTGCCAGCAGGGGACAGGGGTACAGTGAAGCTTTCTTT

v_call: TRBV29-1
d_call: TRBD1
clone_size: NA
j_call: TRBJ1-2
cdr3_aa: CSVVRGLGGYTF
cdr3_nt: TGCAGCGTTGTGAGGGGGCTGGGTGGCTACACCTTC

v_call: TRBV6-5
d_call: NA
clone_size: NA
j_call: TRBJ1-1
cdr3_aa: CASSIEGYTEAFF
cdr3_nt: TGTGCCAGCAGCATCGAGGGATACACTGAAGCTTTCTTT

v_call: TRBV5-1
d_call: TRBD2
clone_size: NA
j_call: TRBJ2-5
cdr3_aa: CASSGTSGGAKTQYF
cdr3_nt: TGCGCCAGCAGCGGTACTAGCGGGGGGGCCAAGACCCAGTACTTC

v_call: TRBV7-8
d_call: NA
clone_size: NA
j_call: TRBJ2-3
cdr3_aa: CASSLGGGGTQYF
cdr3_nt: TGTGCCAGCAGCTTGGGGGGCGGGGGTACGCAGTATTTT

v_call: TRBV13
d_call: NA
clone_size: NA
j_call: TRBJ1-1
cdr3_aa: CASSLRRQVPANTEAFF
cdr3_nt: TGTGCCAGCAGCTTACGGAGACAGGTTCCGGCGAACACTGAAGCTTTCTTT

v_call: TRBV7-3
d_call: TRBD2
clone_size: NA
j_call: TRBJ2-5
cdr3_aa: CASSSRGLESRETQYF
cdr3_nt: TGTGCCAGCAGCTCAAGGGGACTAGAATCGCGAGAGACCCAGTACTTC

v_call: TRBV21-1
d_call: NA
clone_size: NA
j_call: TRBJ2-1
cdr3_aa: CASRPGWRGGPSSYNEQFF
cdr3_nt: TGTGCCAGCAGACCTGGGTGGCGGGGGGGCCCGAGTTCCTACAATGAGCAGTTCTTC

v_call: TRBV29-1
d_call: NA
clone_size: NA
j_call: TRBJ1-1
cdr3_aa: CSVQNSGGTEAFF
cdr3_nt: TGCAGCGTTCAAAATTCCGGAGGCACTGAAGCTTTCTTT

v_call: TRBV5-3
d_call: TRBD1
clone_size: NA
j_call: TRBJ1-5
cdr3_aa: CARTLKWLRQGYQPQHF
cdr3_nt: TGTGCCAGAACCCTCAAATGGTTGCGACAGGGGTATCAGCCCCAGCATTTT

v_call: TRBV5-6
d_call: TRBD1
clone_size: NA
j_call: TRBJ1-5
cdr3_aa: CASSLVGGEQPQHF
cdr3_nt: TGTGCCAGCAGCTTGGTAGGGGGCGAACAGCCCCAGCATTTT

v_call: TRBV2
d_call: TRBD2
clone_size: few
j_call: TRBJ2-2
cdr3_aa: CASSRSGGDTGELFF
cdr3_nt: TGTGCCAGCAGTCGGAGCGGGGGGGACACCGGGGAGCTGTTTTTT

v_call: TRBV5-1
d_call: TRBD1
clone_size: NA
j_call: TRBJ2-2
cdr3_aa: CASSLSKYRGANTGELFF
cdr3_nt: TGCGCCAGCAGCTTGTCAAAGTACAGGGGCGCTAACACCGGGGAGCTGTTTTTT

v_call: TRBV7-9
d_call: NA
clone_size: NA
j_call: TRBJ2-1
cdr3_aa: CASTKRLPTYNEQFF
cdr3_nt: TGTGCCAGCACCAAACGGCTACCGACTTACAATGAGCAGTTCTTC

v_call: TRBV7-3
d_call: TRBD2
clone_size: NA
j_call: TRBJ2-1
cdr3_aa: CASSQGLLTYNEQFF
cdr3_nt: TGTGCCAGCAGCCAGGGACTACTGACCTACAATGAGCAGTTCTTC

v_call: TRBV5-1
d_call: TRBD1
clone_size: NA
j_call: TRBJ1-4
cdr3_aa: CASSEDRTEKLFF
cdr3_nt: TGCGCCAGCAGCGAGGACAGGACCGAAAAACTGTTTTTT

v_call: TRBV28
d_call: TRBD2
clone_size: NA
j_call: TRBJ2-5
cdr3_aa: CASSLLTSGGQETQYF
cdr3_nt: TGTGCCAGCAGTTTATTGACTAGCGGGGGCCAAGAGACCCAGTACTTC

v_call: TRBV15
d_call: NA
clone_size: NA
j_call: TRBJ2-7
cdr3_aa: CATSSLSEEQYF
cdr3_nt: TGTGCCACCAGCAGTCTGAGCGAGGAGCAGTACTTC

v_call: TRBV7-9
d_call: NA
clone_size: NA
j_call: TRBJ1-6
cdr3_aa: CASSFLDNSPLHF
cdr3_nt: TGTGCCAGCAGCTTCTTAGATAATTCACCCCTCCACTTT

v_call: TRBV6-1
d_call: NA
clone_size: NA
j_call: TRBJ1-3
cdr3_aa: CASSPTWTSGNTIYF
cdr3_nt: TGTGCCAGCAGTCCAACGTGGACTTCGGGAAACACCATATATTTT

v_call: TRBV11-3
d_call: TRBD1
clone_size: NA
j_call: TRBJ1-2
cdr3_aa: CASSLRNDRGRTPNYGYTF
cdr3_nt: TGTGCCAGCAGCCTTAGAAACGACAGGGGGCGGACCCCTAACTATGGCTACACCTTC

v_call: TRBV7-2
d_call: NA
clone_size: once
j_call: TRBJ1-2
cdr3_aa: CASSLLKYGYTF
cdr3_nt: TGTGCCAGCAGCTTACTAAAGTATGGCTACACCTTC

v_call: TRBV18
d_call: TRBD1
clone_size: NA
j_call: TRBJ2-5
cdr3_aa: CASSFDDRGGTQYF
cdr3_nt: TGTGCCAGCTCATTCGATGACAGGGGCGGGACCCAGTACTTC

v_call: TRBV3-1/TRBV3-2
d_call: TRBD2
clone_size: NA
j_call: TRBJ2-2
cdr3_aa: CATRGAGELFF
cdr3_nt: TGTGCCACCCGGGGGGCCGGGGAGCTGTTTTTT

v_call: TRBV7-2
d_call: TRBD1
clone_size: NA
j_call: TRBJ1-1
cdr3_aa: CASSSNLLGTGNTEAFF
cdr3_nt: TGTGCCAGCAGCTCAAATCTACTAGGGACAGGGAACACTGAAGCTTTCTTT

v_call: TRBV15
d_call: TRBD1
clone_size: NA
j_call: TRBJ2-1
cdr3_aa: CATSSPDREYEQFF
cdr3_nt: TGTGCCACCAGCAGCCCGGACAGGGAATATGAGCAGTTCTTC